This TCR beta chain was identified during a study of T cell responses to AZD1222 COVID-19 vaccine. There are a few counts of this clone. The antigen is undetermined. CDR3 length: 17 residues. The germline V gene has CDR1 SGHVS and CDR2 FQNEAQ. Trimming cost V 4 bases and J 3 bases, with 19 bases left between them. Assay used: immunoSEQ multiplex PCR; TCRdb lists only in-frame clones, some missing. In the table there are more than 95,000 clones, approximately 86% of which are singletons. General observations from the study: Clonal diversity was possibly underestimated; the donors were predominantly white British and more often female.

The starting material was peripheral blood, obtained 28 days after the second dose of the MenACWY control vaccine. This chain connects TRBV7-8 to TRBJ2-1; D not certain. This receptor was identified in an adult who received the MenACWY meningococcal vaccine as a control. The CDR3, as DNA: TGTGCCAGCAGCTACGACTCCCAGATCACATTCTACAATGAGCAGTTCTTC. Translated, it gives CASSYDSQITFYNEQFF.